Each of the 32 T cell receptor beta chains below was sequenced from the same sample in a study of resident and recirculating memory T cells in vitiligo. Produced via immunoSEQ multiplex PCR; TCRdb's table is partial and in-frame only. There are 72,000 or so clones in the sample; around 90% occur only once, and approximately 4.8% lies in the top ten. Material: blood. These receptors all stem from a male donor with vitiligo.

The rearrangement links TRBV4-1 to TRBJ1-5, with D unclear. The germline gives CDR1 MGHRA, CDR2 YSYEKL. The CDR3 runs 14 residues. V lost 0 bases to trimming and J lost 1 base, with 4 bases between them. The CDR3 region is CASSQDQSNQPQHF. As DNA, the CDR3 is TGCGCCAGCAGCCAAGATCAGAGCAATCAGCCCCAGCATTTT.

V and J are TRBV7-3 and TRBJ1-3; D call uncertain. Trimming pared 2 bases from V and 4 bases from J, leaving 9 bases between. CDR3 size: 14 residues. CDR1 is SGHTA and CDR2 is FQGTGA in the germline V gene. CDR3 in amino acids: CASSLYGEGNTIYF. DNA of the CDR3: TGTGCCAGCAGCTTATACGGGGAAGGAAACACCATATATTTT.

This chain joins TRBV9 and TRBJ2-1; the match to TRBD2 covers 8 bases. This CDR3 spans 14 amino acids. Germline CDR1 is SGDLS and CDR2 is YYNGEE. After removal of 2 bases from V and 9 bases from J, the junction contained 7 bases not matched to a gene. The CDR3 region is CASSVGAGVVEQFF. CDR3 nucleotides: TGTGCCAGCAGCGTCGGAGCGGGAGTGGTTGAGCAGTTCTTC.

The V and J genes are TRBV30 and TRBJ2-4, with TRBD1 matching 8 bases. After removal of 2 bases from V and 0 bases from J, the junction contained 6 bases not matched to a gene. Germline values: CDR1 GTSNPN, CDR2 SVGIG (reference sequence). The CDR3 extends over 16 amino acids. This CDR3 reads CAWSMGQVLAKNIQYF. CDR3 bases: TGTGCCTGGAGTATGGGACAGGTACTAGCCAAAAACATTCAGTACTTC.

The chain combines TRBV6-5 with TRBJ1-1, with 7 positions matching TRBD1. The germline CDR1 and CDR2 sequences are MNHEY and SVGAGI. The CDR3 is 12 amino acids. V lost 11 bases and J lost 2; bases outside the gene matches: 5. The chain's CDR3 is CAVTGLNTEAFF. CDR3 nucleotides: TGTGCCGTGACAGGGCTCAACACTGAAGCTTTCTTT.

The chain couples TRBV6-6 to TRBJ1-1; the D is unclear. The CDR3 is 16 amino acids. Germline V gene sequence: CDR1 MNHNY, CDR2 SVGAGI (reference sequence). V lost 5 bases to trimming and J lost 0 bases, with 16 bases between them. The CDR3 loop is CASSLYRAAMNTEAFF. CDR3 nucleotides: TGTGCCAGCAGTCTCTATCGAGCGGCAATGAACACTGAAGCTTTCTTT.

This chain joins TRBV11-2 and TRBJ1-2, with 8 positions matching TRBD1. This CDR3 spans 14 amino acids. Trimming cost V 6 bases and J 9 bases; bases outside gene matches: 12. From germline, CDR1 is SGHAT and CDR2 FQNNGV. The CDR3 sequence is CASRLLRDRSSYTF. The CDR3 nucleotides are TGTGCCAGCAGACTACTCCGGGACAGGAGTAGCTACACCTTC.

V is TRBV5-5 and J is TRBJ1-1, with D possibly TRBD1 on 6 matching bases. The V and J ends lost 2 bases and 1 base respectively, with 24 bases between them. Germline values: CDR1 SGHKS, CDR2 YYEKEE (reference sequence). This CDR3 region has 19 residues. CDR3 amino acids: CASSFYPSSGAGKNTEAFF. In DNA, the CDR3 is TGTGCCAGCAGCTTCTATCCGTCATCAGGGGCCGGGAAGAACACTGAAGCTTTCTTT.

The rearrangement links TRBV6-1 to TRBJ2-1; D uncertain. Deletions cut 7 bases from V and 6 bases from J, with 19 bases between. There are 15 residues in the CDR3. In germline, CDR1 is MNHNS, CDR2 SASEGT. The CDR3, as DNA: TGTGCCAGCATGGGTCGACGGGTGGGTTCCAATGAGCAGTTCTTC. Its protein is CASMGRRVGSNEQFF.

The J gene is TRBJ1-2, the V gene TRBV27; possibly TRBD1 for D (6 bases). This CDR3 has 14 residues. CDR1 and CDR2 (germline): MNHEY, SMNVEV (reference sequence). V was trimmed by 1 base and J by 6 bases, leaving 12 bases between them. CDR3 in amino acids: CASSLFPQGHGYTF. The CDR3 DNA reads TGTGCCAGCAGTTTATTCCCCCAGGGGCATGGCTACACCTTC.

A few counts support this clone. For the CDR3, the DNA is TGTGCCAGCAGTTCCCGAGGAGCGGGTTTGGGGGAGACCCAGTACTTC. This translates into CASSSRGAGLGETQYF. The rearrangement uses TRBV6-6 and TRBJ2-5; D might be TRBD2 (6 bases). CDR3 length: 16 residues. V lost 4 bases and J 5 bases, leaving 20 bases between the germline ends. Looked up from germline, CDR1 is MNHNY and CDR2 is SVGAGI (reference sequence).

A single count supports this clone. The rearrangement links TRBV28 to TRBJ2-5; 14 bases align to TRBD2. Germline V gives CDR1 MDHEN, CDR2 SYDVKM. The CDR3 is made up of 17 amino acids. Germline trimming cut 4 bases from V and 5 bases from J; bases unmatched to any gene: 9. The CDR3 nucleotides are TGTGCCAGCAGTTCTCCGGGACTAGCGGGAGAGGAGGAGACCCAGTACTTC. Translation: CASSSPGLAGEEETQYF.

The DNA of the CDR3 is TGTGCCAGCAGCTTCGGACAGTCCAAAAACATTCAGTACTTC. Protein product: CASSFGQSKNIQYF. This chain connects TRBV7-9 to TRBJ2-4; D perhaps matches TRBD1 (6 bases). This CDR3 has 14 residues. The germline gives CDR1 SEHNR, CDR2 FQNEAQ (reference sequence). Trimming took off 3 bases at V and 2 bases at J, with 8 bases between the two ends. The variable domain in full, with the rest retrieved from reference TRBV7-9 and TRBJ2-4, is DTGVSQNPRHKITKRGQNVTFRCDPISEHNRLYWYRQTLGQGPEFLTYFQNEAQLEKSRLLSDRFSAERPKGSFSTLEIQRTEQGDSAMYLCASSFGQSKNIQYFGAGTRLSVL.

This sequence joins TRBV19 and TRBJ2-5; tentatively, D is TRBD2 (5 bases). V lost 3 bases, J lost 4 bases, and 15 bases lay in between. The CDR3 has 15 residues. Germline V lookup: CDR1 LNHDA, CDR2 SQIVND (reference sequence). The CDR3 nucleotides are TGTGCCAGTAGTATCTCCCGCCGGCGGGTAGAGACCCAGTACTTC. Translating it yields CASSISRRRVETQYF.

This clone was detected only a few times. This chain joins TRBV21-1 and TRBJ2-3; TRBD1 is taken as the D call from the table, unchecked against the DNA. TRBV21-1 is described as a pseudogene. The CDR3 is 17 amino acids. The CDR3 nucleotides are TGTGCCAGCAGCAAAGGTGTAGAAAGGGGCCGCACAGATACGCAGTATTTT. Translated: CASSKGVERGRTDTQYF.

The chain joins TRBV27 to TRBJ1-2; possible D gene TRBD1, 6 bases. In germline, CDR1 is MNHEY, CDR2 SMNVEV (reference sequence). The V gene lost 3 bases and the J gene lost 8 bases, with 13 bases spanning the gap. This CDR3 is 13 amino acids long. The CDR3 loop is CASSFPGARGYTF. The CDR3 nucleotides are TGTGCCAGCAGTTTTCCAGGGGCCCGGGGCTACACCTTC.

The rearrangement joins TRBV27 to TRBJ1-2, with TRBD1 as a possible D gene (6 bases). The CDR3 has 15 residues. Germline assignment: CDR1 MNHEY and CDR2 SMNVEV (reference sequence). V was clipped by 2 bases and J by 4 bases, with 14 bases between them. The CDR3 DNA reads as TGTGCCAGCAGTTTAACACCGACAGGTCTCTATGGCTACACCTTC. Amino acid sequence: CASSLTPTGLYGYTF.

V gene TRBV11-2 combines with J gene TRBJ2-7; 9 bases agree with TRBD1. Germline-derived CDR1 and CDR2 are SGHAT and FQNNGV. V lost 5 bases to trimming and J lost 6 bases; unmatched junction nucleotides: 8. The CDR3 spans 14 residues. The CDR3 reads CASSQGQGIGEQYF. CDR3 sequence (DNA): TGTGCCAGCAGCCAAGGACAGGGGATAGGCGAGCAGTACTTC.

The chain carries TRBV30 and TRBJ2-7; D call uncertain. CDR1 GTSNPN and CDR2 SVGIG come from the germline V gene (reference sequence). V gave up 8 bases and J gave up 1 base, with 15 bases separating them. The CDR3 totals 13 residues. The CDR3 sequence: CARTIGPSYEQYF. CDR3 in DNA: TGTGCCCGAACTATAGGTCCTTCCTACGAGCAGTACTTC.

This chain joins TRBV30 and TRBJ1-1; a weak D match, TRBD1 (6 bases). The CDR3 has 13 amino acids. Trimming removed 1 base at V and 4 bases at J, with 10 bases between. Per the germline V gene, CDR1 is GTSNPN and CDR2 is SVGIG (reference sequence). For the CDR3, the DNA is TGTGCCTGGAGTGGTCAGGGGACCACTGAAGCTTTCTTT. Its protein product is CAWSGQGTTEAFF. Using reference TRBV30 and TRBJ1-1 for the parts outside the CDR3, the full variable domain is SQTIHQWPATLVQPVGSPLSLECTVEGTSNPNLYWYRQAAGRGLQLLFYSVGIGQISSEVPQNLSASRPQDRQFILSSKKLLLSDSGFYLCAWSGQGTTEAFFGQGTRLTVV.

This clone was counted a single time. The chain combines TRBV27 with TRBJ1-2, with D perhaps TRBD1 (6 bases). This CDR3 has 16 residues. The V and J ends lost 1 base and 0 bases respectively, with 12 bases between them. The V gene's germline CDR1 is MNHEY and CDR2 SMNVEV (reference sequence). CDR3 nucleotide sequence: TGTGCCAGCAGTTTATTGTGGCAGGGGACTAACTATGGCTACACCTTC. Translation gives CASSLLWQGTNYGYTF.

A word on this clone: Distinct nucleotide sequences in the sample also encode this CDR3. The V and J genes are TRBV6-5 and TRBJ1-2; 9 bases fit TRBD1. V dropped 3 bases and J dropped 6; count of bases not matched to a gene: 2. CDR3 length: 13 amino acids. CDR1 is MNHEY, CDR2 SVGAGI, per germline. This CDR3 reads CASSYRDRDGYTF. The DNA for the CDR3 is TGTGCCAGCAGTTATAGGGACAGGGATGGCTACACCTTC.

CDR3: CASSSYRGETQYF. DNA for the CDR3: TGTGCCAGCAGTTCCTACAGGGGTGAGACCCAGTACTTC. The rearrangement uses TRBV28 and TRBJ2-5; 7 bases map to TRBD1. CDR3 size: 13 residues. Unmatched junction bases numbered 4, after V lost 4 bases and J lost 5 bases. Germline CDR1 MDHEN, CDR2 SYDVKM.

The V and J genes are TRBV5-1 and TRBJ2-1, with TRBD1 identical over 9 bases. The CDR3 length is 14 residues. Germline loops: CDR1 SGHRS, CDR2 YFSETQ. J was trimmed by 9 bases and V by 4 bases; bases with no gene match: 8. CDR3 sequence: CASSPGQGHGEQFF. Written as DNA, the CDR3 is TGCGCCAGCAGCCCTGGACAGGGGCACGGTGAGCAGTTCTTC.

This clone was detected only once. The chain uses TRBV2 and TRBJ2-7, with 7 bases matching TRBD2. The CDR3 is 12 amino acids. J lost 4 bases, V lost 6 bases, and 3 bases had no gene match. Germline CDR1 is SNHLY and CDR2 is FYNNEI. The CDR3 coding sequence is TGTGCCAGCAGCGGCGGGAGTTACGAGCAGTACTTC. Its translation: CASSGGSYEQYF.

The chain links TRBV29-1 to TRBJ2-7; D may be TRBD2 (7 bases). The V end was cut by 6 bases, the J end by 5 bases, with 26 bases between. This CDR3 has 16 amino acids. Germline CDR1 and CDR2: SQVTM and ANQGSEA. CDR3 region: CSVTEIQRGTINEQYF. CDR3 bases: TGCAGCGTCACCGAGATTCAAAGGGGGACTATAAACGAGCAGTACTTC.

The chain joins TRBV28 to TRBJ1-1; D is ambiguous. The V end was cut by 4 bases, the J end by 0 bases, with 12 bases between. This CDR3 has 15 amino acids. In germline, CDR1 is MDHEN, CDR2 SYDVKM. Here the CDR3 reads CASSSRRELNTEAFF. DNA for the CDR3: TGTGCCAGCAGTTCACGCCGGGAGCTGAACACTGAAGCTTTCTTT.

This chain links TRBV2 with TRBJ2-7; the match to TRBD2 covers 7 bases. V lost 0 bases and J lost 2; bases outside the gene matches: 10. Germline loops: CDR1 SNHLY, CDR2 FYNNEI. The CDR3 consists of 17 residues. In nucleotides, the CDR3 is TGTGCCAGCAGTGAAGCGCCCGGGCCAGCGGGACCCTACGAGCAGTACTTC. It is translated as CASSEAPGPAGPYEQYF.

The CDR3 DNA is TGTGCCATCAGTGAATGGGGGCGGGGGGATTCACCCCTCCACTTT. Translation: CAISEWGRGDSPLHF. The rearrangement joins TRBV10-3 to TRBJ1-6, with D possibly being TRBD1 (6 bases). The CDR3 runs 15 residues. CDR1 is ENHRY and CDR2 is SYGVKD in the germline V gene. V was pared by 3 bases and J by 8 bases, with 14 bases between.

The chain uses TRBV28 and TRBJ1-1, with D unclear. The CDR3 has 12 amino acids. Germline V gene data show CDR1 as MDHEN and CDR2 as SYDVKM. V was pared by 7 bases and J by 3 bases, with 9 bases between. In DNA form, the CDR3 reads TGTGCCAGCAAGGAGGGCTACACTGAAGCTTTCTTT. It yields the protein CASKEGYTEAFF.

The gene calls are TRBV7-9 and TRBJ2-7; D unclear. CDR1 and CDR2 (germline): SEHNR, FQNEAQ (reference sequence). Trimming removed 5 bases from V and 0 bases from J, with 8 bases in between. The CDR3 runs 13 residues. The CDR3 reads CASSQGDSYEQYF. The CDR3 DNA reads TGTGCCAGCAGCCAAGGAGACTCCTACGAGCAGTACTTC.

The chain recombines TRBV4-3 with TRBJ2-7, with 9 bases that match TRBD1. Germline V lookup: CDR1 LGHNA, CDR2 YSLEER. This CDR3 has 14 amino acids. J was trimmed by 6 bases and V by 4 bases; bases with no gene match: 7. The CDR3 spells CASSLFRTGAEQYF. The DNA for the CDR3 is TGCGCCAGCAGCCTCTTCCGGACAGGGGCCGAGCAGTACTTC.